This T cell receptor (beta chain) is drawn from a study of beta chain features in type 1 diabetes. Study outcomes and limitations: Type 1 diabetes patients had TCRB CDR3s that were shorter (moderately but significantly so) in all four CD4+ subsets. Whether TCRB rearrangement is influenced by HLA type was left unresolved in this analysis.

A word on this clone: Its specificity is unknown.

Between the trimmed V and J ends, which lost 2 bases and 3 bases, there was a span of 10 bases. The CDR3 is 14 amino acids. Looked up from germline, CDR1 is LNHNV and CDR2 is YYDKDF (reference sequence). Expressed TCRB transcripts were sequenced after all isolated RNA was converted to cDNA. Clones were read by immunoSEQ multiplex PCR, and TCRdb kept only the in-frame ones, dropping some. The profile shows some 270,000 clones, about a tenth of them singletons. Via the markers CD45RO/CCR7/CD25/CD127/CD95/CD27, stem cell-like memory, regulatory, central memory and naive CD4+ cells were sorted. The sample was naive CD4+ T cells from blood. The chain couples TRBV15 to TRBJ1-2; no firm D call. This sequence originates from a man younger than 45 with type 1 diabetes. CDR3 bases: TGTGCCACCAGCAGAACAACCGGGGACTATGGCTACACCTTC. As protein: CATSRTTGDYGYTF.